This TCR beta chain was recorded in a study of Ad26.COV2.S vaccination and SARS-CoV-2 variants. On the study more broadly: The study gave Ad26.COV2.S intramuscularly, once or twice 56 days apart. Study-wide results and limits: Researchers reported similar non-spike TCR breadth in vaccine and placebo recipients. Possibly, TCR breadth and depth analyses underestimated total T cell responses.

Data came from immunoSEQ multiplex PCR; TCRdb stores just in-frame clones and leaves some out. The sample gives 250,000 or so clones, roughly 85% of which show up once; 2.9% is in the top ten. The treatment is: 15 to 20 received Ad26.COV2.S at low or high dose, single or two shots; several received placebo; per-sample allocation not given. The study sampled participants on day 63 after the first vaccine or placebo injection. Ad26.COV2.S expressed prefusion-stabilized spike from the original Wuhan strain. Points on this clone: The antigen is undetermined.

The CDR3 is 18 amino acids. Unmatched junction bases numbered 10, after V lost 1 base and J lost 0 bases. Germline lookup yields CDR1 SGHDT and CDR2 YYEEEE. The sequence came from a person aged 18-65 years who received the Ad26.COV2.S COVID-19 vaccine or a placebo. The chain couples TRBV5-6 to TRBJ1-3, with 7 bases matching TRBD1. This sample comprised peripheral blood, obtained in a trial of Ad26.COV2.S vaccine versus placebo. The CDR3 reads CASSLYDRVFNSGNTIYF. Here the CDR3 DNA reads TGTGCCAGCAGCTTGTACGACAGGGTTTTCAACTCTGGAAACACCATATATTTT.